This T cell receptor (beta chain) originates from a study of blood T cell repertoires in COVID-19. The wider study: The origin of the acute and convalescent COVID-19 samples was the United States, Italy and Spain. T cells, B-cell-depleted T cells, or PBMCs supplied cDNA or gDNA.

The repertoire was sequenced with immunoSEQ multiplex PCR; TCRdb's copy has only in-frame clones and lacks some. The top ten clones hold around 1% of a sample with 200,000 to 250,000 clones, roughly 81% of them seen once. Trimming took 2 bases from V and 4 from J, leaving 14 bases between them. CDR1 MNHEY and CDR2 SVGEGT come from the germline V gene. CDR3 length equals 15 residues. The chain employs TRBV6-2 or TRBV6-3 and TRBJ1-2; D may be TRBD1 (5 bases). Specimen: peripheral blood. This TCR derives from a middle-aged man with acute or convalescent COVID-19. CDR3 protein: CASSYPPGLGYGYTF. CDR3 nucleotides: TGTGCCAGCAGTTACCCGCCAGGGTTGGGCTATGGCTACACCTTC.